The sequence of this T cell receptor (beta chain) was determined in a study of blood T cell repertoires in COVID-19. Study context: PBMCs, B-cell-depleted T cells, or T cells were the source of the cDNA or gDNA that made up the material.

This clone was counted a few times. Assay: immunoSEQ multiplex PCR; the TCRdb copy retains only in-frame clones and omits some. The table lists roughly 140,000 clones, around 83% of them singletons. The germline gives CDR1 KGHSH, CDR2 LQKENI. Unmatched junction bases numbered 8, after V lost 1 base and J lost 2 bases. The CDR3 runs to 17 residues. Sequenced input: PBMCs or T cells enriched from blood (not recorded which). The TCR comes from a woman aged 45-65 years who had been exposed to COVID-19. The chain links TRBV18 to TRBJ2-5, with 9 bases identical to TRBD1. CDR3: CASSPLLGGQGQETQYF. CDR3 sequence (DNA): TGTGCCAGCTCACCACTTTTGGGGGGACAGGGACAAGAGACCCAGTACTTC.